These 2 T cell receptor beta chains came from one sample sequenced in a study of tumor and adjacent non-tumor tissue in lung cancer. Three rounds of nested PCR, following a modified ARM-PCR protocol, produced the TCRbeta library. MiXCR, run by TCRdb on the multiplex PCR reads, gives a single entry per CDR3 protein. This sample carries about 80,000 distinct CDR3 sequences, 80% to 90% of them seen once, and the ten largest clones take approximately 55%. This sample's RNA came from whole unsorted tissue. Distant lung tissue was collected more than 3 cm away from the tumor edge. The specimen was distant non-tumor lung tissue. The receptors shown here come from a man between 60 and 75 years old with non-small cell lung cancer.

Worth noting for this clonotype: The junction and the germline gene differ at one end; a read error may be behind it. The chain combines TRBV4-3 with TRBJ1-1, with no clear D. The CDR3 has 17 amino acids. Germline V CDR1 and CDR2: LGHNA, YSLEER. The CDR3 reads CTSSQDVPGSSSTEAFF. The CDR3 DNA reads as TGCACCAGCAGCCAAGACGTTCCTGGCAGTTCGAGCACTGAAGCTTTCTTT.

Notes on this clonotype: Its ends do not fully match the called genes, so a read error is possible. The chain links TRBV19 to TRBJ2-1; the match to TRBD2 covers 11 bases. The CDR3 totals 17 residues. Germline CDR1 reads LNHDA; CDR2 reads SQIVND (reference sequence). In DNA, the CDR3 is TGTGTCAGTAGTCCACTCCGACTAGCGGGGACGTTCAATGAGCAGTTCTTC. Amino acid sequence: CVSSPLRLAGTFNEQFF.